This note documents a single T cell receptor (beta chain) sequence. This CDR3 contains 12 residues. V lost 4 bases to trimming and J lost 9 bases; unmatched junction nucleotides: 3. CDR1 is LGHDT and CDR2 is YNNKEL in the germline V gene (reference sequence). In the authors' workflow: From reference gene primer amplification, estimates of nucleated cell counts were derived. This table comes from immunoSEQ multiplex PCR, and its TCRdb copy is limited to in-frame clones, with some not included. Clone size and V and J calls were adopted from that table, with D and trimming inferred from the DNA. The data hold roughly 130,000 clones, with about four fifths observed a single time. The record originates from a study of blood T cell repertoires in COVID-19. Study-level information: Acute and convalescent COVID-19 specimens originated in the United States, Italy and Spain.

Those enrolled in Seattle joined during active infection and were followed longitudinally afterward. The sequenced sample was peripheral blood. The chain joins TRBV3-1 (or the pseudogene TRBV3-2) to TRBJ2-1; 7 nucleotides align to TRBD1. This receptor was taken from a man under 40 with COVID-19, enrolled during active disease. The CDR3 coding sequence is TGTGCCAGCAGCCCGACAGGGACTGAGCAGTTCTTC. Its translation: CASSPTGTEQFF.